The rows below give T cell receptor beta chains drawn from one sample of a study of T cell changes during pregnancy in multiple sclerosis. Measured with immunoSEQ multiplex PCR; TCRdb has only the in-frame clones, and not every one. The sample lists 50,000 or so clones; roughly 94% were seen once. The sequencing used CD4+ T cells from peripheral blood mononuclear cells, collected in the third trimester of pregnancy. Source of these receptors: a female donor with multiple sclerosis, enrolled in a pregnancy study. Each CDR3 is given with its conserved first and last residue. D genes are given only for firm matches. Part of the rows lack a size; the others show once, few, many or a class for expanded clones.

V,J,D,size,length,DNA,CDR3
TRBV9,TRBJ2-3,TRBD1,NA,16,TGTGCCAGCAGCGTATCCGACAGGGGGCATCAAGATACGCAGTATTTT,CASSVSDRGHQDTQYF
TRBV6-5,TRBJ1-4,TRBD1,NA,14,TGTGCCACCCGGCGAACAGGGGGCTCTGAAAAACTGTTTTTT,CATRRTGGSEKLFF
TRBV2,TRBJ2-1,NA,NA,17,TGTGCCAGCAGATTACCGTTACTGACCAGCGGGTACAATGAGCAGTTCTTC,CASRLPLLTSGYNEQFF
TRBV7-8,TRBJ2-2,TRBD1,NA,15,TGTGCCAGCAGCGCGACAGGGACGTCTACCGGGGAGCTGTTTTTT,CASSATGTSTGELFF
TRBV11-3,TRBJ2-1,TRBD2,NA,15,TGTGCCAGCAGCGCGACTAGCGGGCCCTACAATGAGCAGTTCTTC,CASSATSGPYNEQFF
TRBV19,TRBJ2-7,NA,NA,14,TGTGCCAGTGGTCCCTTGGCAGGCTCCTACGAGCAGTACTTC,CASGPLAGSYEQYF
TRBV5-1,TRBJ1-1,NA,NA,17,TGCGCCAGCAGCTTGGTGGAGACCTATTACTCGAACACTGAAGCTTTCTTT,CASSLVETYYSNTEAFF
TRBV6-1,TRBJ1-6,TRBD1,NA,15,TGTGCCAGCAGTGAATTAAACAGGGGCTGGGCACCCCTCCACTTT,CASSELNRGWAPLHF
TRBV18,TRBJ1-2,TRBD1,NA,15,TGTGCCAGCTCACCAATAGACAGGGGGATCTATGGCTACACCTTC,CASSPIDRGIYGYTF
TRBV5-8,TRBJ1-2,TRBD1,few,15,TGTGCCAGCAGCTTTGTTGGACAGGGGAACTATGGCTACACCTTC,CASSFVGQGNYGYTF
TRBV19,TRBJ2-7,TRBD1,NA,16,TGTGCCAGCCGACCTATAGCCGGGACAGGGATCTACGAGCAGTACTTC,CASRPIAGTGIYEQYF
TRBV6-6,TRBJ2-7,NA,NA,16,TGTGCCAGCAGTACCCAGACCGGGACTGCTTCCTACGAGCAGTACTTC,CASSTQTGTASYEQYF
TRBV5-6,TRBJ2-1,TRBD2,NA,15,TGTGCCAGCAGCCGCCTAGCGGGGGGGCCGAATGAGCAGTTCTTC,CASSRLAGGPNEQFF
TRBV5-1,TRBJ2-1,NA,NA,17,TGCGCCAGCCTACCCGCTACACCTCGGGGGAGCCACAATGAGCAGTTCTTC,CASLPATPRGSHNEQFF
TRBV30,TRBJ1-1,TRBD1,few,14,TGTGCCTGGAACAGGGGGCGGGGGTCGACTGAAGCTTTCTTT,CAWNRGRGSTEAFF
TRBV6-5,TRBJ2-5,NA,NA,15,TGTGCCAGCAGTTACTCGGGCAGAAACCAAGAGACCCAGTACTTC,CASSYSGRNQETQYF
TRBV6-1,TRBJ2-1,TRBD2,NA,13,TGTGCCAGCAGGCCGTTCATAGCGGGAGAGCAGTTCTTC,CASRPFIAGEQFF
TRBV6-5,TRBJ1-2,TRBD1,NA,15,TGTGCCAGCAGTCCGCGGACAGGGCGGTACTATGGCTACACCTTC,CASSPRTGRYYGYTF
TRBV2,TRBJ2-7,NA,NA,18,TGTGCCAGCAGGGATGTGGGGTTGACGGACCGGGGGTCCTCCGAGCAGTACTTC,CASRDVGLTDRGSSEQYF
TRBV4-2,TRBJ1-4,TRBD1,NA,16,TGTGCCAGCAGCCAAGAGGGACAGGGGATAGGAGAAAAACTGTTTTTT,CASSQEGQGIGEKLFF
TRBV6-6,TRBJ2-2,NA,NA,12,TGTGCCAGCAGTTATTCGGCCGGGGAGCTGTTTTTT,CASSYSAGELFF
TRBV19,TRBJ2-7,TRBD2,NA,17,TGTGCCAGTAGTATTAGGGGTCGGGAGCGGGGGCACTACGAGCAGTACTTC,CASSIRGRERGHYEQYF
TRBV15,TRBJ2-2,TRBD2,NA,17,TGTGCCACCAGCAGTTATGGGCGGGAGGGCCGGGGCGGGGAGCTGTTTTTT,CATSSYGREGRGGELFF
TRBV6-1,TRBJ2-2,TRBD1,NA,14,TGTGCCAGCAGCACGGGACAGGGGACCGGAGAGCTGTTTTTT,CASSTGQGTGELFF
TRBV5-1,TRBJ1-6,NA,NA,16,TGCGCCAGCAGCTTGTCTGAGTGGTGGAGAAACTCACCCCTCCACTTT,CASSLSEWWRNSPLHF
TRBV27,TRBJ2-7,TRBD1,NA,13,TGTGCCAGCAGAAGACAGGGTTCCTACGAGCAGTACTTC,CASRRQGSYEQYF
TRBV28,TRBJ2-1,NA,NA,14,TGTGCCAGCAGTCCCGGGACTTTTCAAAATGAGCAGTTCTTC,CASSPGTFQNEQFF
TRBV27,TRBJ2-7,NA,NA,14,TGTGCCAGCAGTTTCTTGGGGGCATCCTACGAGCAGTACTTC,CASSFLGASYEQYF
TRBV7-9,TRBJ2-1,TRBD1,NA,14,TGTGCCAGCACCCCGACAGGGGGCTACAATGAGCAGTTCTTC,CASTPTGGYNEQFF
TRBV5-6,TRBJ2-3,TRBD2,NA,13,TGTGCCAGCAGCTCTCTAGCGGGAGATACGCAGTATTTT,CASSSLAGDTQYF
TRBV6-5,TRBJ1-2,TRBD1,NA,14,TGTGCCAGCAGTGCACAGACAGGGTATCAAGGCTACACCTTC,CASSAQTGYQGYTF
TRBV9,TRBJ2-7,TRBD2,NA,15,TGTGCCAGCAGCCGGGGACTAGCGGGATCCTACGAGCAGTACTTC,CASSRGLAGSYEQYF
TRBV6-1,TRBJ2-1,TRBD2,NA,15,TGTGCCAGCAGTAGCGGGGGACCCATTTACAATGAGCAGTTCTTC,CASSSGGPIYNEQFF
TRBV30,TRBJ2-5,TRBD2,NA,15,TGTGCCTGGAGTAGGGGACTAGCGGGGCAAGAGACCCAGTACTTC,CAWSRGLAGQETQYF
TRBV7-9,TRBJ2-7,TRBD1,NA,15,TGTGCCAGCAGCTTAAGGGGACAGGGATCCTACGAGCAGTACTTC,CASSLRGQGSYEQYF
TRBV5-5,TRBJ1-1,NA,once,13,TGTGCCAGCAGCTACAGCCCAAACACTGAAGCTTTCTTT,CASSYSPNTEAFF
TRBV27,TRBJ2-3,TRBD2,once,17,TGTGCCAGCAGTTTACGGGGACTAGCTTACAGCACAGATACGCAGTATTTT,CASSLRGLAYSTDTQYF
TRBV29-1,TRBJ1-1,NA,few,14,TGCAGCGTTGTTCCAGGTACCATGAACACTGAAGCTTTCTTT,CSVVPGTMNTEAFF
TRBV19,TRBJ2-2,TRBD2,NA,11,TGTGCCACCGGGAGGACCGGGGAGCTGTTTTTT,CATGRTGELFF
TRBV7-2,TRBJ1-6,NA,NA,12,TGTGCCAGCAGCCACCGTAGTTCACCCCTCCACTTT,CASSHRSSPLHF
TRBV27,TRBJ1-2,NA,NA,14,TGTGCCAGCAGTCCTATCGGGGGGATGGGCGGCTACACCTTC,CASSPIGGMGGYTF
TRBV5-4,TRBJ2-2,NA,NA,11,TGTGCCAGCAGCGGAGGTCGGGAGCTGTTTTTT,CASSGGRELFF
TRBV9,TRBJ1-2,TRBD1,few,15,TGTGCCAGCAGCGTAGGGCCGACAGGGAATAATGGCTACACCTTC,CASSVGPTGNNGYTF
TRBV18,TRBJ2-2,TRBD2,NA,17,TGTGCCAGCTCAACTCTAGCGGGAGGCAAGAACACCGGGGAGCTGTTTTTT,CASSTLAGGKNTGELFF
TRBV9,TRBJ1-2,NA,NA,14,TGTGCCAGCAGCGGGACACGGGCCAACTATGGCTACACCTTC,CASSGTRANYGYTF
TRBV28,TRBJ1-1,NA,NA,16,TGTGCCACCCAACCCTTGGGGACGGGACTAAACACTGAAGCTTTCTTT,CATQPLGTGLNTEAFF